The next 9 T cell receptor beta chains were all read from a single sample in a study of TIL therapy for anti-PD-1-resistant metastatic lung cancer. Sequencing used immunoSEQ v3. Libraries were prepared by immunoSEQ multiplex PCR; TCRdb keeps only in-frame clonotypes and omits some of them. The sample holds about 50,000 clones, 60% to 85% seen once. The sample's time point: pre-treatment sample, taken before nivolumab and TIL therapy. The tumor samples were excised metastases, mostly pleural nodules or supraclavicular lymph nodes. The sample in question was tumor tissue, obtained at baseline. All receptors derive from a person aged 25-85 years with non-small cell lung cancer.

CDR3 coding DNA: TGTGCAAGTCGCGCTGAAACCGGGACAGGGCCCTACGAGCAGTACTTC. Its protein is CASRAETGTGPYEQYF. The rearrangement joins TRBV12-2 to TRBJ2-7; the table's D call of TRBD1 was not tested on the DNA. TRBV12-2 represents a pseudogene. The CDR3 is 16 amino acids.

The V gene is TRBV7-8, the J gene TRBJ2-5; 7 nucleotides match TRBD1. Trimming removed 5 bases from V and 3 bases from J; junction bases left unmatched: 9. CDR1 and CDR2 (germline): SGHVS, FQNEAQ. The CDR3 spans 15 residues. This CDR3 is CASSVMTGSEETQYF. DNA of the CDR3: TGTGCCAGCAGCGTGATGACAGGGTCGGAAGAGACCCAGTACTTC.

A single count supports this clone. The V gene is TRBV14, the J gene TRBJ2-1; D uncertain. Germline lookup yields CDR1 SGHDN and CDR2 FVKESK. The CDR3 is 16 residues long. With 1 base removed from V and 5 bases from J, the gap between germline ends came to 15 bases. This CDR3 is CASSQGNLSKNNEQFF. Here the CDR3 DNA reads TGTGCCAGCAGCCAAGGTAACCTTAGCAAAAACAATGAGCAGTTCTTC.

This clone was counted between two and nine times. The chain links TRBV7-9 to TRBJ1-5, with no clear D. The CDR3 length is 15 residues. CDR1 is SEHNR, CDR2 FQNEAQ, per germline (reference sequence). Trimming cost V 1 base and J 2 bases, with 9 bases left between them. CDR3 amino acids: CASSLGAPGNQPQHF. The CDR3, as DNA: TGTGCCAGCAGCTTAGGAGCTCCGGGCAATCAGCCCCAGCATTTT. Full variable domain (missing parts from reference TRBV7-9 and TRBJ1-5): DTGVSQNPRHKITKRGQNVTFRCDPISEHNRLYWYRQTLGQGPEFLTYFQNEAQLEKSRLLSDRFSAERPKGSFSTLEIQRTEQGDSAMYLCASSLGAPGNQPQHFGDGTRLSIL.

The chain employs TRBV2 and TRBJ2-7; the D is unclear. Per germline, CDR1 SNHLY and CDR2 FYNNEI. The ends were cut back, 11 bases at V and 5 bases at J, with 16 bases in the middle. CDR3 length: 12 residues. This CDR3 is CAVVRRGNEQYF. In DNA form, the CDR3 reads TGTGCCGTCGTACGTCGTGGAAACGAGCAGTACTTC.

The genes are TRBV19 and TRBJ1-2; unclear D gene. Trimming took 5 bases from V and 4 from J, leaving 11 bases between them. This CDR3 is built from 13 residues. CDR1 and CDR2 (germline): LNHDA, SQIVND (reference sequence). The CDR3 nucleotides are TGTGCCAGTAGTGGACCGGGCGGCTATGGCTACACCTTC. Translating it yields CASSGPGGYGYTF.

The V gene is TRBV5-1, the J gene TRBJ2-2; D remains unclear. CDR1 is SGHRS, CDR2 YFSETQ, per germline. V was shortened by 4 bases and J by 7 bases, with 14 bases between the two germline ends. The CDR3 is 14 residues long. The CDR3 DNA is TGCGCCAGCAGCCCGGCCCAACGTCTCGGGGAGCTGTTTTTT. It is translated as CASSPAQRLGELFF. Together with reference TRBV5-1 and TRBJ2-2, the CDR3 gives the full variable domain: KAGVTQTPRYLIKTRGQQVTLSCSPISGHRSVSWYQQTPGQGLQFLFEYFSETQRNKGNFPGRFSGRQFSNSRSEMNVSTLELGDSALYLCASSPAQRLGELFFGEGSRLTVL.

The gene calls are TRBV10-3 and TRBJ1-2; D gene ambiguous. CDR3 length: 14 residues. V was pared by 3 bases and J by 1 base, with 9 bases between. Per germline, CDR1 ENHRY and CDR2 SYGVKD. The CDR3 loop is CAISEGYGNYGYTF. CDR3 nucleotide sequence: TGTGCCATCAGTGAAGGCTACGGTAACTATGGCTACACCTTC.

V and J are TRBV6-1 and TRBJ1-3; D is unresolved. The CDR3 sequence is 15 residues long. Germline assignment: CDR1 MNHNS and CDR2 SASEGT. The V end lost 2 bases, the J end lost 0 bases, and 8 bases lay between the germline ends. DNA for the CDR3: TGTGCCAGCAGTGAAATGGCAGGCTCTGGAAACACCATATATTTT. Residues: CASSEMAGSGNTIYF.